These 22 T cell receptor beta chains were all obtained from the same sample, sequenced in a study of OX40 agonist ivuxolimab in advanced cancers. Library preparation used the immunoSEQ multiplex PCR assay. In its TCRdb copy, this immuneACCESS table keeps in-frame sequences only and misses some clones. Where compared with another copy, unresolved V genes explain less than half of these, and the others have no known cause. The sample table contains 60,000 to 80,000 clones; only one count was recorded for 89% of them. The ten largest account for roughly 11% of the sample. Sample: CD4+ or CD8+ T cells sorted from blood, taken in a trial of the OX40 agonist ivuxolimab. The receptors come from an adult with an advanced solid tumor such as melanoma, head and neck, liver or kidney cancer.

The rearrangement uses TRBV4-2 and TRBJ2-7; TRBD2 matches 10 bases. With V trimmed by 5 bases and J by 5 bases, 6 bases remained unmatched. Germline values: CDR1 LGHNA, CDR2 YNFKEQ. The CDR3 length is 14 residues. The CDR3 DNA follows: TGTGCCAGCAGCTCAGCGGGAGGGGATGACGAGCAGTACTTC. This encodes CASSSAGGDDEQYF.

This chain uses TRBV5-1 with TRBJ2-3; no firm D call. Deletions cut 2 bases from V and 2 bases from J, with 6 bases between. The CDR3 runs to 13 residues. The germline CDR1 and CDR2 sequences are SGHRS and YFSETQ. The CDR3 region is CASSLTLTDTQYF. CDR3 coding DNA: TGCGCCAGCAGCTTAACCCTCACAGATACGCAGTATTTT.

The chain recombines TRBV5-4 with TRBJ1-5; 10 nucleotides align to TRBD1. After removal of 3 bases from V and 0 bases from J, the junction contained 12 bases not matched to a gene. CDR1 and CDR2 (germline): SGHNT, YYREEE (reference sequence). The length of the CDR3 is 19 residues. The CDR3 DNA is TGTGCCAGCAGCTCTTCTCCGGGACAGGGGATGGGTAGCAATCAGCCCCAGCATTTT. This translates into CASSSSPGQGMGSNQPQHF.

The DNA of the CDR3 is TGTGCCAGCAGCTTGCTTACGGGAAACACCGGGGAGCTGTTTTTT. Its translation is CASSLLTGNTGELFF. The genes are TRBV7-2 and TRBJ2-2; D is perhaps TRBD2 (5 bases). V was shortened by 3 bases and J by 2 bases, with 10 bases between the two germline ends. Germline assignment: CDR1 SGHTA and CDR2 FQGNSA. CDR3 length: 15 amino acids.

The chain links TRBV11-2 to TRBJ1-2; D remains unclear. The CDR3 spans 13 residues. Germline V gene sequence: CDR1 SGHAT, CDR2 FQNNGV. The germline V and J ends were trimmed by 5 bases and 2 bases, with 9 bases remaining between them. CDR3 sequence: CASSEGVNYGYTF. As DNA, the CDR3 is TGTGCCAGCAGCGAGGGCGTAAACTATGGCTACACCTTC.

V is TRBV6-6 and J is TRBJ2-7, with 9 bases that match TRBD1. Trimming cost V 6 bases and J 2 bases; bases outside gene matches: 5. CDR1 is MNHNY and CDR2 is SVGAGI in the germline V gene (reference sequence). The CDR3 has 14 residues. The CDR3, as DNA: TGTGCCAGCAGCTTGTGGACAGGGGCCTACGAGCAGTACTTC. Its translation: CASSLWTGAYEQYF.

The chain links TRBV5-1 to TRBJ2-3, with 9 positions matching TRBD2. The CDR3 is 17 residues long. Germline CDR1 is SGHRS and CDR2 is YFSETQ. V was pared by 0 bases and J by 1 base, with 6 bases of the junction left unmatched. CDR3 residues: CASSLAPAGGGTDTQYF. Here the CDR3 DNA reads TGCGCCAGCAGCTTGGCTCCTGCGGGGGGGGGCACAGATACGCAGTATTTT.

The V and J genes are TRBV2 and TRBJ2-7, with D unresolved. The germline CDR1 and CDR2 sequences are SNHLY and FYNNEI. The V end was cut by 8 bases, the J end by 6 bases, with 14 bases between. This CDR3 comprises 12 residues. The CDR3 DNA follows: TGTGCCAGCCGTACCGAGGCCGGCGAGCAGTACTTC. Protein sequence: CASRTEAGEQYF.

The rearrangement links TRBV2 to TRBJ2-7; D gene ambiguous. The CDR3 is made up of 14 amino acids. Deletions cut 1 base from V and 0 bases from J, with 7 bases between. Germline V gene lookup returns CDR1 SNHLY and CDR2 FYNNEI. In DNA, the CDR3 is TGTGCCAGCAGTGAAGGGATCCCCTCCTACGAGCAGTACTTC. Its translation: CASSEGIPSYEQYF.

Here the CDR3 DNA reads TGTGCCAGCAGTTTCCGGGGAGTTGGCAATCAGCCCCAGCATTTT. This gives the protein CASSFRGVGNQPQHF. The chain links TRBV28 to TRBJ1-5; D unclear. This CDR3 spans 15 amino acids. CDR1 MDHEN and CDR2 SYDVKM come from the germline V gene. Trimming pared 3 bases from V and 2 bases from J, leaving 11 bases between.

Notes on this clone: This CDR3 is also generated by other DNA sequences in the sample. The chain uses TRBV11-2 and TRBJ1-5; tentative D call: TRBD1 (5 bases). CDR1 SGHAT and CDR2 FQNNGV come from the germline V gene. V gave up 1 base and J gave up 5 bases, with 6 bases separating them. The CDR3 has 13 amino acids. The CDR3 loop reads CASSLVQDQPQHF. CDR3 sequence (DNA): TGTGCCAGCAGCTTAGTACAGGATCAGCCCCAGCATTTT.

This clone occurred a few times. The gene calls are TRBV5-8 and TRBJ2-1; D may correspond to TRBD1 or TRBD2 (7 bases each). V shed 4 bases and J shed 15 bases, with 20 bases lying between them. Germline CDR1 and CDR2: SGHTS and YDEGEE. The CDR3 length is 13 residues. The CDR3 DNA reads TGTGCCAGCAGCCCAAGCGGGACAGAGAAGGGGTTCTTC. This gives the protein CASSPSGTEKGFF. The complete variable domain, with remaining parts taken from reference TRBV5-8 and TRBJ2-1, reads EAGVTQSPTHLIKTRGQQATLRCSPISGHTSVYWYQQALGLGLQFLLWYDEGEERNRGNFPPRFSGRQFPNYSSELNVNALELEDSALYLCASSPSGTEKGFFGPGTRLTVL.

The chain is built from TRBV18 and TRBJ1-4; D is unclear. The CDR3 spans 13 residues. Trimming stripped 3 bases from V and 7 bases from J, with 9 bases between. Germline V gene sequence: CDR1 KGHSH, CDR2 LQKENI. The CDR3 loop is CASSPELGEKLFF. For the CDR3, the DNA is TGTGCCAGCTCACCCGAGTTAGGTGAAAAACTGTTTTTT.

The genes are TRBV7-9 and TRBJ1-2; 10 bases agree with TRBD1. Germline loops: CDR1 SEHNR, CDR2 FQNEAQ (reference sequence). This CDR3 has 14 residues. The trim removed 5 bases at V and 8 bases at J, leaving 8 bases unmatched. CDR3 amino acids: CASSILDRGEGYTF. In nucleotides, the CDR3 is TGTGCCAGCAGCATATTGGACAGGGGGGAAGGCTACACCTTC. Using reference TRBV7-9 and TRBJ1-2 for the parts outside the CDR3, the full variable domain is DTGVSQNPRHKITKRGQNVTFRCDPISEHNRLYWYRQTLGQGPEFLTYFQNEAQLEKSRLLSDRFSAERPKGSFSTLEIQRTEQGDSAMYLCASSILDRGEGYTFGSGTRLTVV.

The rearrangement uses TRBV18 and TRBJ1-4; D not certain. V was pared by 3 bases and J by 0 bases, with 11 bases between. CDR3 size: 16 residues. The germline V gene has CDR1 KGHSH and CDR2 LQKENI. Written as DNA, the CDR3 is TGTGCCAGCTCACCCGGACGGATCGCAACTAATGAAAAACTGTTTTTT. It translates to CASSPGRIATNEKLFF.

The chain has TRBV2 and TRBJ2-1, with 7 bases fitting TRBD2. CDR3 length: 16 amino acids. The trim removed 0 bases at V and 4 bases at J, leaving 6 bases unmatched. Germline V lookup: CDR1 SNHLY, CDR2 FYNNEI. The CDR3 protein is CASSEAALAVYNEQFF. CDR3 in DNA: TGTGCCAGCAGTGAAGCGGCCCTAGCGGTATACAATGAGCAGTTCTTC.

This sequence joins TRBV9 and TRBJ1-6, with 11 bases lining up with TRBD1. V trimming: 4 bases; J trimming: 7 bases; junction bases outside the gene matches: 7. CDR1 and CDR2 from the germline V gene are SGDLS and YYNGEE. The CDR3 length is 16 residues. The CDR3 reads CASSTLGTGGNSPLHF. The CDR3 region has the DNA TGTGCCAGCAGCACCCTTGGGACAGGGGGAAATTCACCCCTCCACTTT. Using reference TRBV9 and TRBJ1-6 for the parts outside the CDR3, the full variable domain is DSGVTQTPKHLITATGQRVTLRCSPRSGDLSVYWYQQSLDQGLQFLIQYYNGEERAKGNILERFSAQQFPDLHSELNLSSLELGDSALYFCASSTLGTGGNSPLHFGNGTRLTVT.

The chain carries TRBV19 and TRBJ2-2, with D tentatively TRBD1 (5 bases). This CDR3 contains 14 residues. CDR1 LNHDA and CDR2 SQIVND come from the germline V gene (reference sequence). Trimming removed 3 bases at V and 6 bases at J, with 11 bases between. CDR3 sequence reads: CASSIQGGAGELFF. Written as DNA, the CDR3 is TGTGCCAGTAGTATCCAGGGTGGGGCCGGGGAGCTGTTTTTT.

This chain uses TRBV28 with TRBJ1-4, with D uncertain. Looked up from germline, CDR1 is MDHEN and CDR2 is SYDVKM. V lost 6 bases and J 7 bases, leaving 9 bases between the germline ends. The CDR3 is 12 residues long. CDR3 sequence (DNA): TGTGCCAGCAGGGGGTCTCTTGAAAAACTGTTTTTT. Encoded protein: CASRGSLEKLFF. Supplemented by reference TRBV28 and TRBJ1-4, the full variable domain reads DVKVTQSSRYLVKRTGEKVFLECVQDMDHENMFWYRQDPGLGLRLIYFSYDVKMKEKGDIPEGYSVSREKKERFSLILESASTNQTSMYLCASRGSLEKLFFGSGTQLSVL.

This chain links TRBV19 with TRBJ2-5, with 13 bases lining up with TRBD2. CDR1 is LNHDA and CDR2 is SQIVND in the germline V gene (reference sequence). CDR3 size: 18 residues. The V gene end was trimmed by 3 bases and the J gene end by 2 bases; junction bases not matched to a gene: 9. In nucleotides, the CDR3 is TGTGCCAGTAGTATCGCGGGACTAGCGGGATGGGGACAAGAGACCCAGTACTTC. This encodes CASSIAGLAGWGQETQYF. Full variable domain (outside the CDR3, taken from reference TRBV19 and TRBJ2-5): DGGITQSPKYLFRKEGQNVTLSCEQNLNHDAMYWYRQDPGQGLRLIYYSQIVNDFQKGDIAEGYSVSREKKESFPLTVTSAQKNPTAFYLCASSIAGLAGWGQETQYFGPGTRLLVL.

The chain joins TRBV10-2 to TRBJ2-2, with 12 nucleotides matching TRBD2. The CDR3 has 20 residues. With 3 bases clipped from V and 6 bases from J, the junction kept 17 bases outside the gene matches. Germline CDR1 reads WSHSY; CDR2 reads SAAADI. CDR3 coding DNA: TGCGCCAGCAGTGACAGGCTAGCGGGAGGGGGACGGGGAAAGGCCGGGGAGCTGTTTTTT. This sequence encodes CASSDRLAGGGRGKAGELFF.

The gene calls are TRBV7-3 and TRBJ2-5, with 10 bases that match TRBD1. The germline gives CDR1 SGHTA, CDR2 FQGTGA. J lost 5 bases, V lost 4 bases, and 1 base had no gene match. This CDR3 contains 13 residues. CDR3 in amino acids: CASSSTGGETQYF. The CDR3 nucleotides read TGTGCCAGCAGCTCGACAGGGGGCGAGACCCAGTACTTC.